This T cell receptor (beta chain) originates from a study of blood T cell repertoires in COVID-19. Whole-study context: The origin of the acute and convalescent COVID-19 samples was the United States, Italy and Spain. T cells, B-cell-depleted T cells, or PBMCs supplied cDNA or gDNA.

Per the original methods: Amplification of reference gene primers provided the estimated nucleated cell counts. Assay used: immunoSEQ multiplex PCR; TCRdb lists only in-frame clones, some missing. The DNA was the basis for D and trimming; V, J and clone size are from that table. The sample carries over 200,000 clones, around 88% recorded once. The receptor was isolated from a man aged 18 to 29 with active or convalescent COVID-19. The specimen was peripheral blood.

Written as DNA, the CDR3 is TGTGCCAGCAGCCAGGTACTAGCGGGAGGGCGGAGGGATACGCAGTATTTT. Translation: CASSQVLAGGRRDTQYF. The gene calls are TRBV3-1 (or the pseudogene TRBV3-2) and TRBJ2-3; 13 bases align to TRBD2. The CDR3 consists of 17 residues. V trimming: 3 bases; J trimming: 6 bases; junction bases outside the gene matches: 9. The germline V gene encodes CDR1 LGHDT and CDR2 YNNKEL (reference sequence).